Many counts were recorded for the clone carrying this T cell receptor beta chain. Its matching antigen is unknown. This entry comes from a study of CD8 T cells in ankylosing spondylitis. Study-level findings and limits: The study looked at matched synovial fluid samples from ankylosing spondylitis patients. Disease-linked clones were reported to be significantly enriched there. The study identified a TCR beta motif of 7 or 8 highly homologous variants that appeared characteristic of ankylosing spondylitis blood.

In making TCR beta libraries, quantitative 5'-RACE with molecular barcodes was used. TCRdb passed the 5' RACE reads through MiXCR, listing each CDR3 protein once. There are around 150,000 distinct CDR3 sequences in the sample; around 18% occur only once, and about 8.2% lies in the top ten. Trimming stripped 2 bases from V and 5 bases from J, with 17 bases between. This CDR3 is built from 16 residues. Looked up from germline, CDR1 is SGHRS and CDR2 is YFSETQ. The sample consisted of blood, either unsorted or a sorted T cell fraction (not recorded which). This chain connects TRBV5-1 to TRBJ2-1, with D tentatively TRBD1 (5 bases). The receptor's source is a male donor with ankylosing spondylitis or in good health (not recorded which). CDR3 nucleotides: TGCGCCAGCAGCTTCTCTGCCCGACAGAGAAACAATGAGCAGTTCTTC. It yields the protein CASSFSARQRNNEQFF.